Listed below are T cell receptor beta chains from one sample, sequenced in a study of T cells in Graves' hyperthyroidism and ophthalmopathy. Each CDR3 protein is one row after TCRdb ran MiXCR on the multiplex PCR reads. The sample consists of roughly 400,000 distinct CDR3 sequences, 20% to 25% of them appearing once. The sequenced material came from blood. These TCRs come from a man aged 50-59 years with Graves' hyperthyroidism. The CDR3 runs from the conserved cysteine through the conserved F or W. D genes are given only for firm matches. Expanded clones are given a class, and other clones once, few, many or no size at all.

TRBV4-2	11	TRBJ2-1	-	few	TGTGCCAGCAGCCAGCATTACGAGCAGTTCTTC	CASSQHYEQFF
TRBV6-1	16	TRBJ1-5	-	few	TGTGCCAGCAGTGAAGCGCCCGGGACTAGCAATCAGCCCCAGCATTTT	CASSEAPGTSNQPQHF
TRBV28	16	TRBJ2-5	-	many	TGTGCCAGCAGTTTATTCGGTAACCCCGGCCAAGAGACCCAGTACTTC	CASSLFGNPGQETQYF
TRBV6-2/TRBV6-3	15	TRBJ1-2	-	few	TGTGCCAGCAATTACGGGGCAGGATTGAACTATGGCTACACCTTC	CASNYGAGLNYGYTF
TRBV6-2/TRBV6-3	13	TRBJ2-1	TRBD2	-	TGTGCCAGCAGTTATGGGAGGGCCAATGAGCAGTTCTTC	CASSYGRANEQFF
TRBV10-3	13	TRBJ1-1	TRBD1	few	TGTGCCATCACCGGGACAGGGCGCACTGAAGCTTTCTTT	CAITGTGRTEAFF
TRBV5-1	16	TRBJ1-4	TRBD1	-	TGCGCCAGCAGCCTGACCCCCGGGACAGCTAATGAAAAACTGTTTTTT	CASSLTPGTANEKLFF
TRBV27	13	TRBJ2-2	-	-	TGTGCCAGCCGCCGACAGTCCACCGGGGAGCTGTTTTTT	CASRRQSTGELFF
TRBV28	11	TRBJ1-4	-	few	TGTGCCAGCAAAAGGGACGGAAAACTGTTTTTT	CASKRDGKLFF
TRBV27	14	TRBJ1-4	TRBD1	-	TGTGCCAGCAGTCCGGGACAGGGATCTGAAAAACTGTTTTTT	CASSPGQGSEKLFF
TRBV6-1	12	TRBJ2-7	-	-	TGTGCCAGCAGTGAATCCACTAGGGAGCAGTACTTC	CASSESTREQYF
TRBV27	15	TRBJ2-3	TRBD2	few	TGTGCCAGCAGAGAGCGGGAGAGGTACACAGATACGCAGTATTTT	CASRERERYTDTQYF
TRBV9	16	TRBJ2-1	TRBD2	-	TGTGCCAGCAGCGTTTGGACTAGCGGGAAATACAATGAGCAGTTCTTC	CASSVWTSGKYNEQFF
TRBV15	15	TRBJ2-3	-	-	TGTGCCACCAGCAGCTGGCAGACTAGCACAGATACGCAGTATTTT	CATSSWQTSTDTQYF
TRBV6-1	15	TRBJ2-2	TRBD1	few	TGTGCCGCCGGAGGGACAGGGGTGGGCACCGGGGAGCTGTTTTTT	CAAGGTGVGTGELFF
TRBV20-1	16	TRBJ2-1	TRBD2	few	TGCAGTGCTAGAGGGATTCTAGCGGGACGAGACAATGAGCAGTTCTTC	CSARGILAGRDNEQFF
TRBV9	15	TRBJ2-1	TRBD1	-	TGTGCCAGCAGCGCCTTTGGACAGGGGGCCTATGAGCAGTTCTTC	CASSAFGQGAYEQFF
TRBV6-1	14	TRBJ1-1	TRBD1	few	TGTGCCAGCAGTTGGACAGGGACGAACACTGAAGCTTTCTTT	CASSWTGTNTEAFF
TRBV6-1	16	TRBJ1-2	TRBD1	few	TGTGCCAGCAGGTTGAGTGGACAGGGAGGTGTCTATGGCTACACCTTC	CASRLSGQGGVYGYTF
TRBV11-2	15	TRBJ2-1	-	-	TGTGCCAGCAGCGTAAGAGCGGAATCCTCCAATGAGCAGTTCTTC	CASSVRAESSNEQFF
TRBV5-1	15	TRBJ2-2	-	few	TGCGCCAGCAGCTTGGGACTCATAAACACCGGGGAGCTGTTTTTT	CASSLGLINTGELFF
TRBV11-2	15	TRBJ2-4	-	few	TGTGCCAGCAGCTTAGTGGCAGGGCGGGCAAACATTCAGTACTTC	CASSLVAGRANIQYF
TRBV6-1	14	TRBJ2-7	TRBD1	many	TGTGCCAGCAGTCCAAGGACAGGGCGCTACGAGCAGTACTTC	CASSPRTGRYEQYF
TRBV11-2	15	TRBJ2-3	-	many	TGTGCCAGCAGCTTAGGACCCATAGGGGCGAATACGCAGTATTTT	CASSLGPIGANTQYF
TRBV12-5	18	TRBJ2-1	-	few	TGTGCTAGTGGTTTGGATTTTGGGGACCCAACCGTGTACAATGAGCAGTTCTTC	CASGLDFGDPTVYNEQFF
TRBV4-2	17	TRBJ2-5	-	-	TGTGCCAGCAGCCTACCTCTGGACCGGAGTGTAGGAGAGACCCAGTACTTC	CASSLPLDRSVGETQYF
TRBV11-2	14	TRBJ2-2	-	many	TGTGCCAGCAGCTTAGAACCTGCCACCGGGGAGCTGTTTTTT	CASSLEPATGELFF
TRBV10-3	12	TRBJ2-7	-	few	TGTGCCATCAGTGGAGTGGGGGTCGAGCAGTACTTC	CAISGVGVEQYF
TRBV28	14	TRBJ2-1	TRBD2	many	TGTGCCAGCAGTTTAGGGACTAGAAAGAATGAGCAGTTCTTC	CASSLGTRKNEQFF
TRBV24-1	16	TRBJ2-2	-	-	TGTGCCACCAGTGACTCTTGGGACTCAGCGGACGGGGAGCTGTTTTTT	CATSDSWDSADGELFF
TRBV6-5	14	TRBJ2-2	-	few	TGTGCCAGCAGTTACTTAGCGGTAACCGGGGAGCTGTTTTTT	CASSYLAVTGELFF
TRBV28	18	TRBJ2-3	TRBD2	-	TGTGCCAGCTCCTACCCGACTAGCGGAGACACTAGCACAGATACGCAGTATTTT	CASSYPTSGDTSTDTQYF
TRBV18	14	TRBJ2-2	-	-	TGTGCCAGCTCACCAAAGCGTAACACCGGGGAGCTGTTTTTT	CASSPKRNTGELFF
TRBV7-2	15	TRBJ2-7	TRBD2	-	TGTGCCAGCAGCAAACCTAGCGGTAGCTCCTACGAGCAGTACTTC	CASSKPSGSSYEQYF
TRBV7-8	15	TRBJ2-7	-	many	TGTGCCAGCAGCTTAAGGATCAGGGGAGGTGGCGAGCAGTACTTC	CASSLRIRGGGEQYF
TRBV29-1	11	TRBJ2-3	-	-	TGCAGCGTTGTGAGGGGAGGAACGCAGTATTTT	CSVVRGGTQYF
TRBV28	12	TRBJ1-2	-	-	TGTGCCAGCATCAGTGCCAACTATGGCTACACCTTC	CASISANYGYTF
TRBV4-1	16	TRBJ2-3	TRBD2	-	TGCGCCAGCAGCCAAGAGACTAGCGGGACCACAGATACGCAGTATTTT	CASSQETSGTTDTQYF
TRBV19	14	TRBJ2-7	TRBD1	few	TGTGCCAGTAGTATCGGGACAGGGAAGTACGAGCAGTACTTC	CASSIGTGKYEQYF
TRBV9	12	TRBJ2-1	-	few	TGTGCCAGCAGCCCTCCCAACAATGAGCAGTTCTTC	CASSPPNNEQFF
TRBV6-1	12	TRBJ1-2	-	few	TGTGCCAGCAAGGGGGGTAGCTATGGCTACACCTTC	CASKGGSYGYTF
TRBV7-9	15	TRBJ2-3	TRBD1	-	TGTGCCAGCAGCTGGGGACAGATTAGCACAGATACGCAGTATTTT	CASSWGQISTDTQYF
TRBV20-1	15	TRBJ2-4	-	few	-	CSASFFGQAKNIQYF
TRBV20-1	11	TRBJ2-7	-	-	TGCAGTGCTAGGGCCGGTGGCGAGCAGTACTTC	CSARAGGEQYF
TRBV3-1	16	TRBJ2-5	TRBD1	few	TGTGCCAGCAGCCAGCGGACAGGGCGTATCCAAGAGACCCAGTACTTC	CASSQRTGRIQETQYF
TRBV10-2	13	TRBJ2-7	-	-	TGCGCCAGCAGAGGCGGGTGGGCCAACGAGCAGTACTTC	CASRGGWANEQYF
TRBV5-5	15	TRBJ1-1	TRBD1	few	TGTGCCAGCAGACCTCGGACAGGGGAGAACACTGAAGCTTTCTTT	CASRPRTGENTEAFF
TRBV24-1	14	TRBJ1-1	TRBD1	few	TGTGCCACCAGTGATAATCAGGGGGGTACTGAAGCTTTCTTT	CATSDNQGGTEAFF
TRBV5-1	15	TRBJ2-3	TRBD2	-	TGCGCCAGCAGCGTGACTAGCGGGAGCACAGATACGCAGTATTTT	CASSVTSGSTDTQYF
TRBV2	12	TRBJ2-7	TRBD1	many	TGTGCCAGCAGAACAGGGGATTACGAGCAGTACTTC	CASRTGDYEQYF